This T cell receptor (beta chain) emerged from a study of shared clonotypes between healthy human individuals. The study's findings and limits: Memory subsets generally showed lower estimated richness than naive subsets. Since donors were few, the genetic and exposure-history diversity represented was limited.

As regards this clone: Its target is not known.

This CDR3 region has 13 residues. The germline V gene has CDR1 MDHEN and CDR2 SYDVKM. Trimming took 3 bases from V and 9 from J, leaving 12 bases between them. The assay was carried out at the deep level. Tens of thousands of T cell genomes, or approximately 200 ng DNA, went into the sorted-subset replicate PCRs. TCRdb keeps only in-frame clones here, not all; method: immunoSEQ multiplex PCR. The data contain millions of clones, around nine tenths of them seen just once; the ten biggest clones take up 0.11% to 0.15%. This chain uses TRBV28 with TRBJ2-1; no firm D call. The clonotype comes from a man between 18 and 35 years old in good health. Specimen: naive CD4+ T cells sorted from blood. Subset defined: CD45RA+ positively selected. In DNA, the CDR3 is TGTGCCAGCAGTTTTGGAGTCGTGGGTGAGCAGTTCTTC. Its protein product is CASSFGVVGEQFF.